This T cell receptor beta chain originates from a study of T cells after yellow fever vaccination. In this sample, this clonotype turned up a few times. TCR cDNA was made by 5'RACE template switching, adding a universal primer site and UMIs. In TCRdb, the 5' RACE reads were re-called with MiXCR into one record per CDR3 protein. The sample consists of 450,000 to 650,000 distinct CDR3 sequences, less than 15% of them appearing once. V shed 4 bases and J 8 bases; nucleotides not matched to a gene: 5. CDR1 and CDR2 from the germline V gene are SGHTA and FQGNSA. The CDR3 is 13 residues long. The TCR originated in a man aged 25-45 years who received the YFV17D yellow fever vaccine. This chain links TRBV7-2 with TRBJ1-2; 9 bases line up with TRBD1. This material consisted of PBMCs, taken on the day of the yellow fever booster vaccination. CDR3 protein: CASSSGQGWGYTF. The CDR3 DNA follows: TGTGCCAGCAGCTCTGGACAGGGGTGGGGCTACACCTTC.